The 31 T cell receptor beta chains reported below all come from one sample, sequenced in a study of shared clonotypes between healthy human individuals. Profiling relied on immunoSEQ multiplex PCR, and the TCRdb table lists in-frame clones only, not all of them. This repertoire shows more than 2,000,000 clones, 90% to 95% found once; its top ten account for 0.39%. The sequencing input was naive CD4+ T cells from PBMCs. Sample subset: CD45RA+ positively selected. These receptors were obtained from a man aged 18-30 years in good health. Some clones in this sample may be carry-over from other donors' samples.

The rearrangement joins TRBV6-1 to TRBJ1-1; unclear D gene. Per the germline V gene, CDR1 is MNHNS and CDR2 is SASEGT. The CDR3 is made up of 14 amino acids. V was cut by 4 bases and J by 4 bases, with 13 bases left in between. This CDR3 is CASSVRAGSTEAFF. The DNA for the CDR3 is TGTGCCAGCAGTGTTCGGGCGGGTAGCACTGAAGCTTTCTTT.

The gene calls are TRBV5-1 and TRBJ2-7; D unclear. From germline, CDR1 is SGHRS and CDR2 YFSETQ. The CDR3 covers 14 residues. V lost 0 bases and J lost 7, with 14 bases in between. CDR3: CASSLVLGPREQYF. The DNA of the CDR3 is TGCGCCAGCAGCTTGGTGTTAGGCCCCAGGGAGCAGTACTTC.

This clone has just one count. V usage is TRBV7-9 and J usage is TRBJ2-5, with TRBD1 matching 7 bases. CDR3 length: 15 residues. Germline V gene data show CDR1 as SEHNR and CDR2 as FQNEAQ (reference sequence). V was clipped by 4 bases and J by 6 bases; unmatched bases: 11. The CDR3 reads CASSSVQGSAKTQYF. In DNA, the CDR3 is TGTGCCAGCAGCTCCGTACAGGGGTCGGCGAAGACCCAGTACTTC.

The rearrangement uses TRBV5-1 and TRBJ2-6; D might be TRBD2 (5 bases). V shed 1 base and J shed 2 bases, with 10 bases lying between them. The CDR3 is 16 amino acids. Germline lookup yields CDR1 SGHRS and CDR2 YFSETQ. CDR3 bases: TGCGCCAGCAGCTTGCCAACAGCGGCTGGGGCCAACGTCCTGACTTTC. Its protein product is CASSLPTAAGANVLTF.

Worth noting for this clone: The sample has other DNA sequences that encode this CDR3 too. The chain joins TRBV6-5 to TRBJ2-1, with D uncertain. Trimming removed 0 bases at V and 4 bases at J, with 4 bases between. This CDR3 is 13 amino acids long. In germline, CDR1 is MNHEY, CDR2 SVGAGI. The CDR3 coding sequence is TGTGCCAGCAGTTACTCGAAGTACAATGAGCAGTTCTTC. Its translation is CASSYSKYNEQFF.

V usage is TRBV7-9 and J usage is TRBJ1-5; unclear D gene. The CDR3 has 13 residues. CDR1 and CDR2 (germline): SEHNR, FQNEAQ (reference sequence). Trimming took off 4 bases at V and 4 bases at J, with 8 bases between the two ends. Written as DNA, the CDR3 is TGTGCCAGCAGCTGGTCAGGAAATCAGCCCCAGCATTTT. Its protein is CASSWSGNQPQHF.

The V and J genes are TRBV7-2 and TRBJ2-1; TRBD2 matches at 12 bases. There are 18 residues in the CDR3. Per germline, CDR1 SGHTA and CDR2 FQGNSA. V lost 1 base to trimming and J lost 10 bases; unmatched junction nucleotides: 14. CDR3 amino acids: CASSLGGSLAGGPGEQFF. The CDR3 DNA follows: TGTGCCAGCAGCTTAGGGGGATCCCTAGCGGGAGGGCCGGGGGAGCAGTTCTTC. Variable domain in full (rest from reference TRBV7-2 and TRBJ2-1): GAGVSQSPSNKVTEKGKDVELRCDPISGHTALYWYRQSLGQGLEFLIYFQGNSAPDKSGLPSDRFSAERTGGSVSTLTIQRTQQEDSAVYLCASSLGGSLAGGPGEQFFGPGTRLTVL.

This clone has only one observation. The genes are TRBV6-5 and TRBJ2-4, with D possibly called TRBD1 or TRBD2 (5 bases each). Germline assignment: CDR1 MNHEY and CDR2 SVGAGI. Trimming took 10 bases from V and 0 from J, leaving 16 bases between them. This CDR3 is built from 15 residues. The CDR3 region is CATERGGLAKNIQYF. The CDR3 DNA is TGTGCCACCGAACGGGGCGGTCTAGCCAAAAACATTCAGTACTTC.

The gene calls are TRBV10-3 and TRBJ2-7, with D tentatively TRBD2 (6 bases). The CDR3 extends over 17 amino acids. In germline, CDR1 is ENHRY, CDR2 SYGVKD. Trimming stripped 0 bases from V and 0 bases from J, with 15 bases between. The chain's CDR3 is CAISESVTSSTSYEQYF. Written as DNA, the CDR3 is TGTGCCATCAGTGAGTCGGTCACTAGCTCAACCTCCTACGAGCAGTACTTC.

Turning to this clone: Other DNA variants within this sample encode the same CDR3. The gene calls are TRBV5-1 and TRBJ1-5; D gene ambiguous. Trimming took 3 bases from V and 0 from J, leaving 7 bases between them. Germline assignment: CDR1 SGHRS and CDR2 YFSETQ. The CDR3 loop spans 14 amino acids. CDR3 loop: CASSSTGSNQPQHF. CDR3 coding DNA: TGCGCCAGCAGCTCGACCGGTAGCAATCAGCCCCAGCATTTT.

The chain combines TRBV10-3 with TRBJ2-1; D remains unclear. Trimming removed 10 bases from V and 0 bases from J, with 13 bases in between. CDR1 is ENHRY and CDR2 is SYGVKD in the germline V gene. The CDR3 runs to 14 residues. In nucleotides, the CDR3 is TGTGCCACGACGACCGGGCCCTCCTACAATGAGCAGTTCTTC. Protein sequence: CATTTGPSYNEQFF.

CDR3 in DNA: TGTGCCAGCAGTTTACGGGGCAGGGAGGATGAAAAACTGTTTTTT. It is translated as CASSLRGREDEKLFF. This sequence joins TRBV27 and TRBJ1-4; D possibly corresponds to TRBD1 (5 bases). V lost 2 bases and J lost 6, with 13 bases in between. Per germline, CDR1 MNHEY and CDR2 SMNVEV (reference sequence). The CDR3 runs to 15 residues.

The CDR3 nucleotides read TGCGCCAGCAGCCAACCGTCCGGCAGGGGGACTTCGGAAGAGCAGTTCTTC. Translating it yields CASSQPSGRGTSEEQFF. V is TRBV4-1 and J is TRBJ2-1; possible D gene TRBD1, 7 bases. The germline V gene has CDR1 MGHRA and CDR2 YSYEKL. Trimming removed 2 bases from V and 10 bases from J, with 24 bases in between. CDR3 length: 17 amino acids.

J is TRBJ1-2 and V is TRBV28, with TRBD1 matching over 11 bases. This CDR3 is built from 17 residues. Germline loops: CDR1 MDHEN, CDR2 SYDVKM. V trimming: 2 bases; J trimming: 4 bases; junction bases outside the gene matches: 9. CDR3 coding DNA: TGTGCCAGCAGTTTAAGGTGGGGACAGGGGGATGGCTATGGCTACACCTTC. This encodes CASSLRWGQGDGYGYTF.

CDR3 bases: TGTGCCAGCAGCGCAGAGGGGCATCCGAACACTGAAGCTTTCTTT. Protein product: CASSAEGHPNTEAFF. This chain links TRBV9 with TRBJ1-1; D possibly corresponds to TRBD1 (5 bases). CDR1 and CDR2 (germline): SGDLS, YYNGEE. This CDR3 is built from 15 residues. V was cut by 3 bases and J by 1 base, with 13 bases left in between. The full variable domain, its missing parts supplied by reference TRBV9 and TRBJ1-1, is DSGVTQTPKHLITATGQRVTLRCSPRSGDLSVYWYQQSLDQGLQFLIQYYNGEERAKGNILERFSAQQFPDLHSELNLSSLELGDSALYFCASSAEGHPNTEAFFGQGTRLTVV.

This clone occurred once. The rearrangement uses TRBV2 and TRBJ1-1; no reliable D call. The V gene lost 6 bases and the J gene lost 2 bases, with 10 bases spanning the gap. Germline CDR1 SNHLY, CDR2 FYNNEI. There are 13 residues in the CDR3. The CDR3 region has the DNA TGTGCCAGCAGGGAGGACGGCAACACTGAAGCTTTCTTT. The encoded protein is CASREDGNTEAFF. Full variable domain (outside the CDR3, taken from reference TRBV2 and TRBJ1-1): EPEVTQTPSHQVTQMGQEVILRCVPISNHLYFYWYRQILGQKVEFLVSFYNNEISEKSEIFDDQFSVERPDGSNFTLKIRSTKLEDSAMYFCASREDGNTEAFFGQGTRLTVV.

The count of this clone is one. The CDR3 coding sequence is TGTGCCAGTAGTATGCGGGAATCAAACACTGAAGCTTTCTTT. It encodes CASSMRESNTEAFF. The V gene is TRBV19, the J gene TRBJ1-1; D unclear. The CDR3 covers 14 residues. Germline loops: CDR1 LNHDA, CDR2 SQIVND (reference sequence). V lost 3 bases, J lost 2 bases, and 10 bases lay in between.

As concerns this clone: This sample includes further DNA sequences coding for the same CDR3. The J gene is TRBJ2-3, the V gene TRBV7-9, with 7 bases that match TRBD1. From germline, CDR1 is SEHNR and CDR2 FQNEAQ (reference sequence). The CDR3 is 15 amino acids. The junction had 4 bases not matched to a gene; V was cut back by 4 bases and J by 0 bases. DNA for the CDR3: TGTGCCAGCAGCTCAGACAGGGAAAGCACAGATACGCAGTATTTT. Protein: CASSSDRESTDTQYF.

This chain uses TRBV28 with TRBJ2-1; D could derive from TRBD1 or TRBD2 (5 bases each). V dropped 2 bases and J dropped 3 bases, with 14 bases sitting between them. The germline V gene encodes CDR1 MDHEN and CDR2 SYDVKM. The CDR3 has 16 amino acids. The CDR3 is CASSLPPGRNYNEQFF. CDR3 in DNA: TGTGCCAGCAGTTTACCCCCAGGGAGAAACTACAATGAGCAGTTCTTC.

The rearrangement links TRBV5-1 to TRBJ2-2; possible D gene TRBD1, 5 bases. The V and J ends lost 0 bases and 3 bases respectively, with 12 bases between them. Germline V lookup: CDR1 SGHRS, CDR2 YFSETQ. CDR3 length: 16 residues. CDR3 in DNA: TGCGCCAGCAGCTTGGATGGCAGGGTGGACACCGGGGAGCTGTTTTTT. Protein: CASSLDGRVDTGELFF.

The DNA of the CDR3 is TGTGCCAGTTCACAGGGGGGCAATGAGCAGTTCTTC. It codes for CASSQGGNEQFF. The chain has TRBV9 and TRBJ2-1, with TRBD1 identical over 8 bases. The germline V gene encodes CDR1 SGDLS and CDR2 YYNGEE. The junction had 4 bases not matched to a gene; V was cut back by 8 bases and J by 6 bases. The CDR3 spans 12 residues. Full variable domain (rest looked up from reference TRBV9 and TRBJ2-1): DSGVTQTPKHLITATGQRVTLRCSPRSGDLSVYWYQQSLDQGLQFLIQYYNGEERAKGNILERFSAQQFPDLHSELNLSSLELGDSALYFCASSQGGNEQFFGPGTRLTVL.

This sequence joins TRBV28 and TRBJ1-2; D perhaps matches TRBD1 (5 bases). CDR1 is MDHEN, CDR2 SYDVKM, per germline. The CDR3 is made up of 11 amino acids. V lost 6 bases, J lost 7 bases, and 9 bases lay in between. This chain's CDR3 is CASSVRGGYTF. The CDR3 region has the DNA TGTGCCAGCAGCGTAAGGGGTGGCTACACCTTC.

A remark on this clone: Other DNA sequences of this sample code for an identical CDR3. The chain joins TRBV5-4 to TRBJ1-4, with D unclear. V was cut by 2 bases and J by 1 base, with 6 bases left in between. The CDR3 spans 14 residues. Germline V gene sequence: CDR1 SGHNT, CDR2 YYREEE (reference sequence). The CDR3 spells CASSFGGTNEKLFF. CDR3 nucleotides: TGTGCCAGCAGCTTCGGAGGAACTAATGAAAAACTGTTTTTT.

This chain joins TRBV29-1 and TRBJ1-1; D perhaps matches TRBD1 (6 bases). CDR3 length: 13 amino acids. V gave up 6 bases and J gave up 0 bases, with 11 bases separating them. Germline V CDR1 and CDR2: SQVTM, ANQGSEA. CDR3 residues: CSVYRALNTEAFF. The DNA of the CDR3 is TGCAGCGTATACAGGGCCCTGAACACTGAAGCTTTCTTT.

This sequence joins TRBV5-1 and TRBJ2-7, with D perhaps matching TRBD2 (6 bases). V lost 1 base, J lost 1 base, and 15 bases lay in between. CDR1 and CDR2 from the germline V gene are SGHRS and YFSETQ. The CDR3 is 16 amino acids. The CDR3 sequence is CASSLIVSGISYEQYF. The CDR3 bases are TGCGCCAGCAGCTTGATCGTTAGCGGAATATCCTACGAGCAGTACTTC. The full variable domain, completed using reference TRBV5-1 and TRBJ2-7, is KAGVTQTPRYLIKTRGQQVTLSCSPISGHRSVSWYQQTPGQGLQFLFEYFSETQRNKGNFPGRFSGRQFSNSRSEMNVSTLELGDSALYLCASSLIVSGISYEQYFGPGTRLTVT.

CDR3 DNA: TGTGCCAGCAGTGTCATGGGAGTTCACAATGAGCAGTTCTTC. This sequence encodes CASSVMGVHNEQFF. The chain carries TRBV2 and TRBJ2-1; D may be TRBD2 (5 bases). V was trimmed by 4 bases and J by 5 bases, leaving 12 bases between them. The CDR3 is 14 amino acids. Germline V gives CDR1 SNHLY, CDR2 FYNNEI.

This clone occurred once. The genes are TRBV5-5 and TRBJ2-5; D is perhaps TRBD1 (6 bases). The CDR3 is 13 amino acids. V lost 4 bases to trimming and J lost 5 bases, with 12 bases between them. Looked up from germline, CDR1 is SGHKS and CDR2 is YYEKEE (reference sequence). CDR3 DNA sequence: TGTGCCAGCAGCCGACAGGTCAGGGAGACCCAGTACTTC. It specifies CASSRQVRETQYF.

V and J are TRBV28 and TRBJ2-5; 14 nucleotides align to TRBD2. The germline V gene has CDR1 MDHEN and CDR2 SYDVKM. The CDR3 totals 17 residues. Unmatched junction bases numbered 8, after V lost 6 bases and J lost 2 bases. CDR3 nucleotide sequence: TGTGCCAGCAGCCTCGGACTAGCGGGAGGAGGGCAAGAGACCCAGTACTTC. It yields the protein CASSLGLAGGGQETQYF.

V usage is TRBV2 and J usage is TRBJ1-5; a possible D gene is TRBD1 (5 bases). Germline assignment: CDR1 SNHLY and CDR2 FYNNEI. V dropped 8 bases and J dropped 5 bases, with 16 bases sitting between them. The CDR3 sequence is 14 residues long. The CDR3 bases are TGTGCCAGCGGAGACATACAGGTCCATCAGCCCCAGCATTTT. It is translated as CASGDIQVHQPQHF.

The chain carries TRBV11-2 and TRBJ1-2; no reliable D call. Germline V gene data show CDR1 as SGHAT and CDR2 as FQNNGV. The CDR3 consists of 13 residues. V was cut by 3 bases and J by 6 bases, with 11 bases left in between. CDR3 sequence (DNA): TGTGCCAGCAGCTTGGACGCGGGGAATGGCTACACCTTC. Translation gives CASSLDAGNGYTF.

Concerning this clone itself: Other nucleotide sequences in the sample specify the same CDR3. The chain links TRBV28 to TRBJ2-5, with 12 bases aligning to TRBD2. This CDR3 comprises 13 residues. The trim removed 6 bases at V and 5 bases at J, leaving 1 base unmatched. CDR1 and CDR2 (germline): MDHEN, SYDVKM. The CDR3 coding sequence is TGTGCCAGCAGCCTAGCGGGAGGGGAGACCCAGTACTTC. Translation: CASSLAGGETQYF. Looking up the rest from reference TRBV28 and TRBJ2-5 gives the full variable domain: DVKVTQSSRYLVKRTGEKVFLECVQDMDHENMFWYRQDPGLGLRLIYFSYDVKMKEKGDIPEGYSVSREKKERFSLILESASTNQTSMYLCASSLAGGETQYFGPGTRLLVL.